Shown below are 10 T cell receptor beta chains from a single sample sequenced in a study of blood T cells in healthy people across ages. Together with a sample-barcoded 5' primer, a J-beta primer mix was included in a second PCR lasting about 6 to 11 cycles. TCRdb reprocessed the 5' RACE reads with MiXCR, giving one entry per CDR3 protein. The data show 450,000 to 600,000 distinct CDR3 sequences, with approximately 26% seen just once and under 4.5% held by the top ten. These same data were also listed under a study on T cells of mothers and their children.

The sequenced material came from blood. Receptor source: a boy aged 2-9 years in good health.

This clonotype was seen more than once but under ten times. This chain links TRBV3-1 with TRBJ2-7; perhaps TRBD1 as D (5 bases). Germline assignment: CDR1 LGHDT and CDR2 YNNKEL (reference sequence). V shed 2 bases and J shed 7 bases, with 21 bases lying between them. This CDR3 has 16 amino acids. The CDR3 here is CASSQISWQGPFEQYF. For the CDR3, the DNA is TGTGCCAGCAGCCAAATATCCTGGCAGGGCCCTTTTGAGCAGTACTTC.

This clonotype was recorded a few times. The chain employs TRBV5-5 and TRBJ2-1; D is unclear. This CDR3 is 15 amino acids long. Looked up from germline, CDR1 is SGHKS and CDR2 is YYEKEE (reference sequence). The V end was cut by 4 bases, the J end by 0 bases, with 11 bases between. CDR3 DNA: TGTGCCAGCAGCCCAGAGCCCAGCTCCTACAATGAGCAGTTCTTC. This codes for CASSPEPSSYNEQFF.

As DNA, the CDR3 is TGCGCCAGCAGTGAGTCGATGTCTAGCGGGGGCACAGATACGCAGTATTTT. This translates into CASSESMSSGGTDTQYF. The chain employs TRBV10-1 and TRBJ2-3, with 9 bases aligning to TRBD2. This CDR3 has 17 amino acids. CDR1 is WNHNN, CDR2 SYGVQD, per germline (reference sequence). V shed 0 bases, J shed 1 base, and the junction held 5 bases outside the gene matches.

This clonotype was seen a few times. The gene calls are TRBV29-1 and TRBJ2-1; D not resolved. Trimming cost V 5 bases and J 9 bases, with 17 bases left between them. The V gene's germline CDR1 is SQVTM and CDR2 ANQGSEA. This CDR3 has 13 amino acids. This chain's CDR3 is CSVRYLSASEQFF. The CDR3 nucleotides are TGCAGCGTTAGGTATCTCTCCGCCAGTGAGCAGTTCTTC.

In this sample, this clonotype turned up a few times. This chain links TRBV12-3 or TRBV12-4 with TRBJ2-3; 9 nucleotides match TRBD1. The CDR3 consists of 14 residues. V gave up 5 bases and J gave up 4 bases; unmatched junction bases: 4. CDR3 in amino acids: CASSDRGGPDTQYF. The CDR3 DNA follows: TGTGCCAGCAGTGACAGGGGGGGGCCAGATACGCAGTATTTT.

This clonotype was seen more than once but under ten times. The chain links TRBV29-1 to TRBJ2-5; 7 bases are a match to TRBD2. The CDR3 is made up of 12 amino acids. Germline loops: CDR1 SQVTM, CDR2 ANQGSEA. V was clipped by 4 bases and J by 11 bases; unmatched bases: 10. This chain's CDR3 is CSVVRARGEQYF. The CDR3 region has the DNA TGCAGCGTTGTGAGGGCCCGGGGGGAGCAGTACTTC.

The genes are TRBV7-6 and TRBJ2-3; 9 bases agree with TRBD2. The V gene end was trimmed by 6 bases and the J gene end by 4 bases; junction bases not matched to a gene: 8. Germline values: CDR1 SGHVS, CDR2 FNYEAQ. CDR3 length equals 15 residues. CDR3 region: CASSFSGSGADTQYF. The DNA for the CDR3 is TGTGCCAGCAGTTTTAGCGGGAGTGGGGCAGATACGCAGTATTTT. The entire variable domain, with the rest obtained from reference TRBV7-6 and TRBJ2-3, is as follows: GAGVSQSPRYKVTKRGQDVALRCDPISGHVSLYWYRQALGQGPEFLTYFNYEAQQDKSGLPNDRFSAERPEGSISTLTIQRTEQRDSAMYRCASSFSGSGADTQYFGPGTRLTVL.

Only a few counts were recorded for this clonotype. The chain is built from TRBV11-2 and TRBJ2-3, with TRBD2 identical over 9 bases. Germline V gene sequence: CDR1 SGHAT, CDR2 FQNNGV. Trimming removed 2 bases from V and 7 bases from J; junction bases left unmatched: 16. The CDR3 is 18 residues long. CDR3 nucleotide sequence: TGTGCCAGCAGCTTACCCGTTTTTGCCGCGGGGGGGCGAAATACGCAGTATTTT. Its translation is CASSLPVFAAGGRNTQYF.

This sequence joins TRBV27 and TRBJ1-6; 9 nucleotides line up with TRBD1. V lost 4 bases to trimming and J lost 9 bases; unmatched junction nucleotides: 7. The CDR3 sequence is 15 residues long. Germline CDR1 reads MNHEY; CDR2 reads SMNVEV (reference sequence). Written as DNA, the CDR3 is TGTGCCAGCAGTTCCGGGACAGGGAGGTTTTCACCCCTCCACTTT. Encoded protein: CASSSGTGRFSPLHF.

This clonotype was observed a handful of times. The V gene is TRBV3-1, the J gene TRBJ2-5; 8 bases are shared with TRBD2. The J call could be wrong; TRBJ2-1 is a better fit for the DNA end. The germline CDR1 and CDR2 sequences are LGHDT and YNNKEL (reference sequence). This CDR3 has 16 amino acids. The CDR3 is CASSQRVGTRHNEQFF. CDR3 DNA sequence: TGTGCCAGCAGCCAACGAGTTGGGACTAGGCACAATGAGCAGTTCTTC.